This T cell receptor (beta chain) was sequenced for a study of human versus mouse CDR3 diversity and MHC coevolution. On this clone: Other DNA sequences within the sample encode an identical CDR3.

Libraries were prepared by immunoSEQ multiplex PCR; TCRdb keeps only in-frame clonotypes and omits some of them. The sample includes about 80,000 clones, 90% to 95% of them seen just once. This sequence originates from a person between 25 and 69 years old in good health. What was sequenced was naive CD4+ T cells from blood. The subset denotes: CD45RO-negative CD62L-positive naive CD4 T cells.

The DNA of the CDR3 is TGTGCCAGTAGTATAAGGCTAGCGGGAGCCTCTTCGTACAATGAGCAGTTCTTC. Translating gives CASSIRLAGASSYNEQFF. This chain uses TRBV19 with TRBJ2-1; 10 positions agree with TRBD2. This CDR3 has 18 amino acids. After removal of 2 bases from V and 4 bases from J, the junction contained 11 bases not matched to a gene. Germline-derived CDR1 and CDR2 are LNHDA and SQIVND (reference sequence). The entire variable domain, with the rest obtained from reference TRBV19 and TRBJ2-1, is as follows: DGGITQSPKYLFRKEGQNVTLSCEQNLNHDAMYWYRQDPGQGLRLIYYSQIVNDFQKGDIAEGYSVSREKKESFPLTVTSAQKNPTAFYLCASSIRLAGASSYNEQFFGPGTRLTVL.